This is a list of T cell receptor beta chains from one sample in a study of PD-1 blockade in classical Hodgkin lymphoma. Using immunoSEQ multiplex PCR, the repertoire was profiled, and TCRdb retains in-frame clones only, with some absent. Of around 35,000 clones in the sample, around three quarters are singletons; the top ten hold about 3.8%. Sequencing used peripheral blood mononuclear cells (PBMCs), obtained before the fourth cycle of nivolumab. These receptors were collected from a human donor with classical Hodgkin lymphoma. The CDR3 runs from the conserved cysteine through the conserved F or W. Fields, in order: clone size, D gene, V gene, J gene, CDR3 DNA, CDR3 protein. A D gene is named only where the DNA matches it firmly. Expanded clones get a size class; other rows say once, few or many, or leave the size out.

size: NA
D: TRBD1
V: TRBV4-3
J: TRBJ1-2
DNA: TGCGCCAGCAGCCAAGAACCAGTACCGGGACAGGGTGATGGCTACACCTTC
CDR3: CASSQEPVPGQGDGYTF

size: few
D: NA
V: TRBV30
J: TRBJ2-1
DNA: TGTGCCTGGAGTGATGGGTACAATGAGCAGTTCTTC
CDR3: CAWSDGYNEQFF

size: once
D: NA
V: TRBV6-4
J: TRBJ2-2
DNA: TGTGCCAGCAGTGACAAGATCGCAACCGGGGAGCTGTTTTTT
CDR3: CASSDKIATGELFF

size: NA
D: NA
V: TRBV7-6
J: TRBJ2-7
DNA: TGTGCCAGCAGCTTACAACCAGGCTACGAGCAGTACTTC
CDR3: CASSLQPGYEQYF

size: medium-sized
D: NA
V: TRBV5-1
J: TRBJ1-2
DNA: TGCGCCAGCAGCTTGGGAGGGGCCTATGGCTACACCTTC
CDR3: CASSLGGAYGYTF

size: NA
D: NA
V: TRBV6-6
J: TRBJ1-5
DNA: TGTGCCAGCAGTTTCGATCAGCCCCAGCATTTT
CDR3: CASSFDQPQHF

size: NA
D: NA
V: TRBV14
J: TRBJ2-6
DNA: TGTGCCAGCAGCCCCTGGGGCCAGGATTCGGGGGCCAACGTCCTGACTTTC
CDR3: CASSPWGQDSGANVLTF

size: few
D: NA
V: TRBV10-2
J: TRBJ2-5
DNA: TGCGCCAGCAGTGTTGCAGGGGAAACGGAGACCCAGTACTTC
CDR3: CASSVAGETETQYF

size: NA
D: TRBD1
V: TRBV6-5
J: TRBJ2-7
DNA: TGTGCCAGCAGCTTAACAGGGGGCTCCTACGAGCAGTACTTC
CDR3: CASSLTGGSYEQYF

size: once
D: NA
V: TRBV6-5
J: TRBJ2-7
DNA: TGTGCCAGCAGTGAATTAGACGAGCTCTACGAGCAGTACTTC
CDR3: CASSELDELYEQYF

size: NA
D: NA
V: TRBV5-1
J: TRBJ2-6
DNA: TGCGCCAGCAGCCCGACGACGGTATCTGGGGCCAACGTCCTGACTTTC
CDR3: CASSPTTVSGANVLTF

size: NA
D: NA
V: TRBV7-9
J: TRBJ1-5
DNA: TGTGCCAGCAGCTTAGTGGCTTGGGGGGGGAAGGTAAGCAATCAGCCCCAGCATTTT
CDR3: CASSLVAWGGKVSNQPQHF

size: NA
D: NA
V: TRBV19
J: TRBJ2-6
DNA: TGTGCCAGTAAACCTGGGGCCAACGTCCTGACTTTC
CDR3: CASKPGANVLTF

size: NA
D: NA
V: TRBV7-8
J: TRBJ1-1
DNA: TGTGCCAGCAGCCCCCGAATGGAGCTGAACACTGAAGCTTTCTTT
CDR3: CASSPRMELNTEAFF

size: NA
D: TRBD2
V: TRBV7-9
J: TRBJ2-1
DNA: TGTGCCAGCAGCAAGCGGGAGGGAGGAAATGAGCAGTTCTTC
CDR3: CASSKREGGNEQFF

size: NA
D: NA
V: TRBV30
J: TRBJ1-2
DNA: TGTGCCTGGAGTCCCGACAGCTACTATGGCTACACCTTC
CDR3: CAWSPDSYYGYTF

size: NA
D: NA
V: TRBV7-2
J: TRBJ1-1
DNA: TGTGCCAGCAGCTCGAACCCCCTCATGAACACTGAAGCTTTCTTT
CDR3: CASSSNPLMNTEAFF

size: NA
D: TRBD2
V: TRBV6-6
J: TRBJ2-3
DNA: TGTGCCACTACGACTAGCGGAGGGTGGGATACGCAGTATTTT
CDR3: CATTTSGGWDTQYF

size: NA
D: NA
V: TRBV7-2
J: TRBJ2-5
DNA: TGTGCCAGCAGCTTAGACGGTATCGGACAGATGGAGACCCAGTACTTC
CDR3: CASSLDGIGQMETQYF

size: NA
D: NA
V: TRBV4-3
J: TRBJ2-6
DNA: TGCGCCAGCAGCCAAGATGCGGGCACCGGGGCCAACGTCCTGACTTTC
CDR3: CASSQDAGTGANVLTF

size: NA
D: NA
V: TRBV18
J: TRBJ2-5
DNA: TGTGCCAGCTCACCCGGGGAAGAGACCCAGTACTTC
CDR3: CASSPGEETQYF

size: NA
D: NA
V: TRBV30
J: TRBJ1-5
DNA: TGTGCCTGGACCAGAAATAGCAATCAGCCCCAGCATTTT
CDR3: CAWTRNSNQPQHF

size: NA
D: TRBD2
V: TRBV4-3
J: TRBJ2-1
DNA: TGCGCCAGCAGCCAAGATCGCGGGACTAGCGGGAGGGCCTCCTACAATGAGCAGTTCTTC
CDR3: CASSQDRGTSGRASYNEQFF

size: NA
D: NA
V: TRBV28
J: TRBJ2-7
DNA: TGTGCCAGCAGTTTGCAGGGAAGCTCCTACGAGCAGTACTTC
CDR3: CASSLQGSSYEQYF

size: once
D: TRBD1
V: TRBV18
J: TRBJ2-1
DNA: TGTGCCAGCTCACCGGGACAGGGGGAACGTGAGCAGTTCTTC
CDR3: CASSPGQGEREQFF

size: NA
D: NA
V: TRBV30
J: TRBJ2-7
DNA: TGTGCCTGGAGTGGATCGGGCCAGGTACCCTTCTACGAGCAGTACTTC
CDR3: CAWSGSGQVPFYEQYF

size: NA
D: TRBD2
V: TRBV18
J: TRBJ2-7
DNA: TGTGCCAGCTCACCAGGGTCCAACGGGAGGTTTTCCGAGCAGTACTTC
CDR3: CASSPGSNGRFSEQYF

size: NA
D: NA
V: TRBV28
J: TRBJ2-5
DNA: TGTGCCAGCAGTTTACAGGGGGGGTCCCAAGAGACCCAGTACTTC
CDR3: CASSLQGGSQETQYF

size: medium-sized
D: NA
V: TRBV28
J: TRBJ2-1
DNA: TGTGCCAGCAGTCTGGGCGGTGAGCAGTTCTTC
CDR3: CASSLGGEQFF

size: NA
D: TRBD1
V: TRBV2
J: TRBJ1-4
DNA: TGTGCCAGCAGCGTGGACAGGGTAGTCGAAAAACTGTTTTTT
CDR3: CASSVDRVVEKLFF

size: NA
D: TRBD1
V: TRBV7-7
J: TRBJ2-1
DNA: TGTGCCAGCAGCCTTGGGACAGTTATAAGCTCCTACAATGAGCAGTTCTTC
CDR3: CASSLGTVISSYNEQFF

size: NA
D: NA
V: TRBV4-3
J: TRBJ2-1
DNA: TGCGCCAGCAGCCAAGGGCCCATCTCAAGCTCCTACAATGAGCAGTTCTTC
CDR3: CASSQGPISSSYNEQFF

size: NA
D: TRBD1
V: TRBV7-8
J: TRBJ1-5
DNA: TGTGCCAGCAGCTCCCAGGGGGCTGGTAATCAGCCCCAGCATTTT
CDR3: CASSSQGAGNQPQHF

size: NA
D: NA
V: TRBV5-6
J: TRBJ2-5
DNA: TGTGCCAGCAGCCCCGGAGGAGCCCAGACCCAGTACTTC
CDR3: CASSPGGAQTQYF